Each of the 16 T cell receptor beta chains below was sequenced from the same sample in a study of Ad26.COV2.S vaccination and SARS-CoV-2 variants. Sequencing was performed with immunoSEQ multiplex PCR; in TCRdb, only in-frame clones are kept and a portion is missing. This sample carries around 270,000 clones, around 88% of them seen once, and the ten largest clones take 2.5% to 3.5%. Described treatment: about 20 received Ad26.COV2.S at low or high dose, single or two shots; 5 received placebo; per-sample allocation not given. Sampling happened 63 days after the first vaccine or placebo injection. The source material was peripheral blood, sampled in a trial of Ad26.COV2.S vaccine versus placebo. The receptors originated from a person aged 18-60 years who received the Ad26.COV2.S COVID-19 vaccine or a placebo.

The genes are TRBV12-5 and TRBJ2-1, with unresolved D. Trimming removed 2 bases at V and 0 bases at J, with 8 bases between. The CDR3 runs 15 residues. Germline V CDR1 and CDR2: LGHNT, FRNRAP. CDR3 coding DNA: TGTGCTAGTGGTTTGCCTTCCAGCTCCTACAATGAGCAGTTCTTC. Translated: CASGLPSSSYNEQFF.

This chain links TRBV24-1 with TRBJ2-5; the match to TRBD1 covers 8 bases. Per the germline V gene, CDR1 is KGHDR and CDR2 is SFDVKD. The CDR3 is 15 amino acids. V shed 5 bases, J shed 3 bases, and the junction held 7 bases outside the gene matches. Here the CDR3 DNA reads TGTGCCACCAGTGCCTTCGGGACAGGAAAAGAGACCCAGTACTTC. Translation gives CATSAFGTGKETQYF.

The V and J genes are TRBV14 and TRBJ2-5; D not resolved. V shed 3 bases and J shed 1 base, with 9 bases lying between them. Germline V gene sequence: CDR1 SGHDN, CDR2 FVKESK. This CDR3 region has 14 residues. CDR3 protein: CASSQWTGQETQYF. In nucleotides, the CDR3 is TGTGCCAGCAGCCAGTGGACGGGCCAAGAGACCCAGTACTTC.

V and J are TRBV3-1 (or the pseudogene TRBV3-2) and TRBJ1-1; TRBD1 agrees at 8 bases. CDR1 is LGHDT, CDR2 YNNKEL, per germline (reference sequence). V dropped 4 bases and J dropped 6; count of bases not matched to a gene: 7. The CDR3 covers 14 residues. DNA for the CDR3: TGTGCCAGCAGCCCCTATGGACAGGGCGCTGAAGCTTTCTTT. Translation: CASSPYGQGAEAFF.

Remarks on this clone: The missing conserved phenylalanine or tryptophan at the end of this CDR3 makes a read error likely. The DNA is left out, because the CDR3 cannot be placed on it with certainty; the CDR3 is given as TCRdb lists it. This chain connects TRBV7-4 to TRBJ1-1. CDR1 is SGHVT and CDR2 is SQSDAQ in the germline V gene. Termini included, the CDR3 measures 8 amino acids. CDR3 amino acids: CASSFGTH.

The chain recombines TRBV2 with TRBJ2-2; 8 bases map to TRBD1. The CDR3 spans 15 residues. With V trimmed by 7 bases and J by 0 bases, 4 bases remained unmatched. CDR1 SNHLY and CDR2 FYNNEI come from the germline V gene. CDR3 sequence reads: CASTMDRANTGELFF. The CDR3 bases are TGTGCCAGCACCATGGACAGGGCGAACACCGGGGAGCTGTTTTTT. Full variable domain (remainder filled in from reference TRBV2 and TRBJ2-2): EPEVTQTPSHQVTQMGQEVILRCVPISNHLYFYWYRQILGQKVEFLVSFYNNEISEKSEIFDDQFSVERPDGSNFTLKIRSTKLEDSAMYFCASTMDRANTGELFFGEGSRLTVL.

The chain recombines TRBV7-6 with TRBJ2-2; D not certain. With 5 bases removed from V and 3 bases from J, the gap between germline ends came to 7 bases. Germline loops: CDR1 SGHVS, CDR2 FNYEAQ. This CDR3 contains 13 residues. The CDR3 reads CASSPRDTGELFF. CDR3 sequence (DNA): TGTGCCAGCAGCCCCCGGGACACCGGGGAGCTGTTTTTT. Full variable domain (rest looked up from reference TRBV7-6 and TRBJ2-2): GAGVSQSPRYKVTKRGQDVALRCDPISGHVSLYWYRQALGQGPEFLTYFNYEAQQDKSGLPNDRFSAERPEGSISTLTIQRTEQRDSAMYRCASSPRDTGELFFGEGSRLTVL.

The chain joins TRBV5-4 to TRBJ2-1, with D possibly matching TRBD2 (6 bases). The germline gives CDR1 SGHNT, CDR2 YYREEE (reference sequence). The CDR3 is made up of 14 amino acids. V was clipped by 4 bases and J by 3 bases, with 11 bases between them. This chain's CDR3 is CASSGTSNYNEQFF. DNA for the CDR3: TGTGCCAGCAGCGGAACTAGCAACTACAATGAGCAGTTCTTC.

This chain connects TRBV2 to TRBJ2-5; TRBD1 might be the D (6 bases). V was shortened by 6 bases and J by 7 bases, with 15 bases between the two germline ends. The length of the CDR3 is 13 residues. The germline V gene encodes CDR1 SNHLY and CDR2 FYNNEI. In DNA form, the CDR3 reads TGTGCCAGCAGGGGGGCGGCAACTGGGACCCAGTACTTC. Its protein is CASRGAATGTQYF.

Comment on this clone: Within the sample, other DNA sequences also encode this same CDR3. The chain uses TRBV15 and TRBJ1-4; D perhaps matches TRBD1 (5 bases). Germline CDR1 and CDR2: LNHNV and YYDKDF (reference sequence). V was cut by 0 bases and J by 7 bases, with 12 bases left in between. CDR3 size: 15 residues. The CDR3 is CATSRDRGAGEKLFF. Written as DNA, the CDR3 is TGTGCCACCAGCAGAGATCGGGGCGCCGGTGAAAAACTGTTTTTT.

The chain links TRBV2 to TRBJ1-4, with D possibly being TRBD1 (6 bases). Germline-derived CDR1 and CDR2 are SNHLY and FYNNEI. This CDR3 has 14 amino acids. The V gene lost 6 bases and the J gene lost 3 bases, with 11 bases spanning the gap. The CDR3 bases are TGTGCCAGCAGGACAGGTGGGGCTAATGAAAAACTGTTTTTT. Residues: CASRTGGANEKLFF.

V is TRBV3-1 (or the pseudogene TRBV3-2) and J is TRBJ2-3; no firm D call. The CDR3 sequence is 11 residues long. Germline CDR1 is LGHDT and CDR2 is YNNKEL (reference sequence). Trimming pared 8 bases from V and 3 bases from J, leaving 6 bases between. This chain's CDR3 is CASGRTDTQYF. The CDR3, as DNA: TGTGCCAGCGGACGGACAGATACGCAGTATTTT.

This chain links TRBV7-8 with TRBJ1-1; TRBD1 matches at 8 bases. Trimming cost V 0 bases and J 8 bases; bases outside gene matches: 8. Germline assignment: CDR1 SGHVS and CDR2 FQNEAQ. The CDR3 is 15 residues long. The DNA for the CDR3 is TGTGCCAGCAGCTTAGCGACAGGGGAAAGGACGGAAGCTTTCTTT. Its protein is CASSLATGERTEAFF.

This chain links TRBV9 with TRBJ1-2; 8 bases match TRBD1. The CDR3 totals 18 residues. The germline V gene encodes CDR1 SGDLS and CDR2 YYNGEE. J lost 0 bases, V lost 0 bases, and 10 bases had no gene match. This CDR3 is CASSVVTGQGRPNYGYTF. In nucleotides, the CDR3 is TGTGCCAGCAGCGTAGTGACTGGACAGGGTCGACCTAACTATGGCTACACCTTC.

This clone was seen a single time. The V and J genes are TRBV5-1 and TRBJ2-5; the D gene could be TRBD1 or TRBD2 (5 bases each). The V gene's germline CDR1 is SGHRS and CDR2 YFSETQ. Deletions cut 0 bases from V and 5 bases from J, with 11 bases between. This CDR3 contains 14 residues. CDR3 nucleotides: TGCGCCAGCAGCTTGGCCGGGACGCGGGAGACCCAGTACTTC. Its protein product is CASSLAGTRETQYF.

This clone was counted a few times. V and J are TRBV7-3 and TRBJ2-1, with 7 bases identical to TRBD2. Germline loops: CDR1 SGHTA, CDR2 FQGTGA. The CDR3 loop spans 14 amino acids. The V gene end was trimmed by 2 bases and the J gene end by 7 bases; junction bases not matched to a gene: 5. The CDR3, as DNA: TGTGCCAGCAGCTTATTCGTGGGAGGGAATGAGCAGTTCTTC. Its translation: CASSLFVGGNEQFF.